This record looks at one T cell receptor beta chain sequence and its context. Its cognate antigen is unknown. One entry per CDR3 protein, called by TCRdb with MiXCR from the 5' RACE reads. The repertoire holds 500,000 to 600,000 distinct CDR3 sequences, with around 20% as singletons. The data derive from a study of identical twins. Regarding the study as a whole: When twins shared out-of-frame alpha sequences, those sequences had excess low generation probability. Where beta out-of-frame sequences were concerned, excess twin sharing was weaker.

The CDR3 loop spans 15 amino acids. Per the germline V gene, CDR1 is SGHRS and CDR2 is YFSETQ. V was shortened by 0 bases and J by 7 bases, with 11 bases between the two germline ends. The sample also formed part of further work on T cells expressing NK-cell markers. That work adds: It was sorted CD3+CD56-NKG2C+, CD3+CD56+NKG2C- and CD3+CD56+NKG2C+ T cells that provided the TCR beta repertoires.

The genes are TRBV5-1 and TRBJ1-6; the D is unclear. The specimen sequenced was CD4+ T cells sorted from blood. This TCR was sampled from a young woman in good health. DNA of the CDR3: TGCGCCAGCAGCTTGGTCGGGATAATCAATTCACCCCTCCACTTT. Amino acid sequence: CASSLVGIINSPLHF.